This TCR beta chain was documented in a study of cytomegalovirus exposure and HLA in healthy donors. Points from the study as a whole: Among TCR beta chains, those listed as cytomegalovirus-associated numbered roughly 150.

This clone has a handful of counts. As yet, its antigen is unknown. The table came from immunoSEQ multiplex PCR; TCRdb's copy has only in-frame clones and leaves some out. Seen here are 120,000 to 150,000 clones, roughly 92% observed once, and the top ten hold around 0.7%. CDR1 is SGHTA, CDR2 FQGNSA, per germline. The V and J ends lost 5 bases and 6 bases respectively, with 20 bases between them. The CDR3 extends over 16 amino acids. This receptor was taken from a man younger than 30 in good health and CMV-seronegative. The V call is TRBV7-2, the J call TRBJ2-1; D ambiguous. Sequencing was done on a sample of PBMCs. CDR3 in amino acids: CASSPSLTVSGNEQFF. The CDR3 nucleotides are TGTGCCAGCAGCCCTAGTCTTACGGTTTCGGGCAATGAGCAGTTCTTC.